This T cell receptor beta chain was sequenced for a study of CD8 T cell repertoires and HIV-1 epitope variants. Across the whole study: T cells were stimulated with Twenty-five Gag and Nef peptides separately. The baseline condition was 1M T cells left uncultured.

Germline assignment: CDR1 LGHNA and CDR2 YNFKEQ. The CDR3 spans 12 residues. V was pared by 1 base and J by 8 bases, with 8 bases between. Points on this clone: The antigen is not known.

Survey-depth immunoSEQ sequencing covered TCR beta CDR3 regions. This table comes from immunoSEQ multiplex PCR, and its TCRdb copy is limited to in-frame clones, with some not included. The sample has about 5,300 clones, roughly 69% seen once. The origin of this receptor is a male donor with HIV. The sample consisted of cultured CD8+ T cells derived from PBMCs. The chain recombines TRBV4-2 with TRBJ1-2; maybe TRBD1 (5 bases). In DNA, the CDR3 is TGTGCCAGCAGCCAAGCGGGGGGAGGCTACACCTTC. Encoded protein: CASSQAGGGYTF.